This section outlines one TCR beta chain sequence together with its context. Its cognate antigen is unknown. The entry originates in a study of T cell responses to AZD1222 COVID-19 vaccine. Study-level results: Repertoire sampling was restricted to post-peak T cell response timepoints. Baseline testing showed seropositivity in only a handful of AZD1222 recipients.

Only in-frame clones appear in the TCRdb table, and some are missing; sequencing was by immunoSEQ multiplex PCR. The sample holds 200,000 or so clones, approximately 94% seen once. The TCR originated in an adult who received the AZD1222 COVID-19 vaccine. Sequences were derived from peripheral blood, sampled 28 days after the second AZD1222 dose.

In nucleotides, the CDR3 is TGTGCCAGCAGCGTAGGTTCGGGAGCCATGAACACTGAAGCTTTCTTT. This sequence encodes CASSVGSGAMNTEAFF. J is TRBJ1-1 and V is TRBV9; no clear D. The CDR3 has 16 amino acids. Trimming shortened V by 0 bases and J by 0 bases, and 12 bases separated the two germline ends. Germline CDR1 and CDR2: SGDLS and YYNGEE.